Below, 18 T cell receptor beta chains from the same sample are listed, as sequenced in a study of T-cell memory formation after mild COVID-19. TCRdb processed the 5' RACE reads anew with MiXCR; each CDR3 protein has one entry. Seen here are approximately 60,000 distinct CDR3 sequences, more than 8% observed once, and the top ten hold more than 0.95%. The sequencing input was PBMCs or a T cell subset sorted from them (not recorded which). The source of these receptors is a young man who had mild COVID-19 (a few samples of this study predate the infection). Cell type and time point are not known.

The rearrangement uses TRBV5-1 and TRBJ2-3; no clear D gene. V lost 0 bases, J lost 0 bases, and 5 bases lay in between. Germline-derived CDR1 and CDR2 are SGHRS and YFSETQ. The CDR3 is 14 amino acids. CDR3 nucleotides: TGCGCCAGCAGCTTGGACACCAGCACAGATACGCAGTATTTT. It encodes CASSLDTSTDTQYF. The complete variable domain, with remaining parts taken from reference TRBV5-1 and TRBJ2-3, reads KAGVTQTPRYLIKTRGQQVTLSCSPISGHRSVSWYQQTPGQGLQFLFEYFSETQRNKGNFPGRFSGRQFSNSRSEMNVSTLELGDSALYLCASSLDTSTDTQYFGPGTRLTVL.

This clonotype was observed a handful of times. The rearrangement joins TRBV6-5 to TRBJ2-7; 8 nucleotides align to TRBD1. The germline V gene encodes CDR1 MNHEY and CDR2 SVGAGI. The CDR3 totals 14 residues. Trimming removed 6 bases from V and 6 bases from J; junction bases left unmatched: 10. The CDR3 is CASRPEVRGPEQYV. The CDR3 DNA is TGTGCCAGCAGGCCCGAGGTCAGGGGGCCCGAGCAGTACGTC.

This clonotype was observed many times. This chain joins TRBV5-1 and TRBJ2-1, with TRBD1 as a possible D gene (5 bases). The CDR3 spans 16 residues. Trimming cost V 4 bases and J 1 base, with 15 bases left between them. Germline CDR1 SGHRS, CDR2 YFSETQ. CDR3 protein: CASSPALQASYNEQFF. The CDR3 nucleotides read TGCGCCAGCAGCCCTGCCCTACAGGCTTCCTACAATGAGCAGTTCTTC.

Only a few counts were recorded for this clonotype. The CDR3, as DNA: TGCGCCAGCAGCTTGGTGGCGGGGGACGGCACCGGGGAGCTGTTTTTT. Translation gives CASSLVAGDGTGELFF. This rearrangement joins TRBV5-1 to TRBJ2-2; 7 bases are a match to TRBD2. From germline, CDR1 is SGHRS and CDR2 YFSETQ. The CDR3 loop spans 16 amino acids. Trimming cost V 0 bases and J 4 bases; bases outside gene matches: 6.

This clonotype came up many times. The chain employs TRBV6-2 or TRBV6-3 and TRBJ2-1; no definite D call. V lost 2 bases and J lost 8, with 13 bases in between. Germline CDR1 and CDR2: MNHEY and SVGEGT. This CDR3 spans 14 amino acids. CDR3: CASSYRAGRDEQFF. The CDR3 coding sequence is TGTGCCAGCAGTTACCGGGCAGGTCGCGATGAGCAGTTCTTC.

This clonotype has more than one count but fewer than ten. The chain couples TRBV29-1 to TRBJ1-1; D is possibly TRBD1 (6 bases). The CDR3 length is 14 residues. Trimming removed 8 bases from V and 0 bases from J, with 16 bases in between. CDR1 and CDR2 (germline): SQVTM, ANQGSEA. Here the CDR3 DNA reads TGCAGCTCACGGGGGCCTCTCATGAACACTGAAGCTTTCTTT. It specifies CSSRGPLMNTEAFF.

V and J are TRBV7-9 and TRBJ1-4; the match to TRBD1 covers 7 bases. Trimming cost V 5 bases and J 2 bases; bases outside gene matches: 14. This CDR3 comprises 18 residues. Germline loops: CDR1 SEHNR, CDR2 FQNEAQ (reference sequence). This CDR3 is CASSPGGTGRTTNEKLFF. The CDR3 DNA reads as TGTGCCAGCAGCCCAGGGGGGACTGGGAGGACGACTAATGAAAAACTGTTTTTT. The whole variable domain, filled in from reference TRBV7-9 and TRBJ1-4, reads DTGVSQNPRHKITKRGQNVTFRCDPISEHNRLYWYRQTLGQGPEFLTYFQNEAQLEKSRLLSDRFSAERPKGSFSTLEIQRTEQGDSAMYLCASSPGGTGRTTNEKLFFGSGTQLSVL.

This clonotype was detected only a few times. The chain joins TRBV19 to TRBJ2-1; 14 nucleotides agree with TRBD2. The CDR3 length is 16 residues. V trimming: 6 bases; J trimming: 9 bases; junction bases outside the gene matches: 10. In germline, CDR1 is LNHDA, CDR2 SQIVND (reference sequence). The CDR3 DNA sequence: TGTGCCAGTAGAGCCCGACTAGCGGGGGGGCAGACTGAGCAGTTCTTC. It is translated as CASRARLAGGQTEQFF.

V and J are TRBV7-2 and TRBJ2-1, with a tentative D call TRBD1 (6 bases). The CDR3 sequence is 13 residues long. The germline V and J ends were trimmed by 4 bases and 6 bases, with 10 bases remaining between them. Germline V gene data show CDR1 as SGHTA and CDR2 as FQGNSA. In DNA, the CDR3 is TGTGCCAGCAGCTCACAGGGTCCCAATGAGCAGTTCTTC. Translation: CASSSQGPNEQFF.

V is TRBV7-2 and J is TRBJ1-5; D is uncertain. Germline V gene sequence: CDR1 SGHTA, CDR2 FQGNSA. The CDR3 runs to 15 residues. The V end was cut by 5 bases, the J end by 5 bases, with 16 bases between. The CDR3 DNA sequence: TGTGCCAGCAGCCTTGGACGGAGGGCGGATCAGCCCCAGCATTTT. Translating it yields CASSLGRRADQPQHF.

This clonotype turned up a few times. The chain carries TRBV9 and TRBJ2-7; 8 bases line up with TRBD2. The CDR3 consists of 15 residues. V trimming: 4 bases; J trimming: 3 bases; junction bases outside the gene matches: 9. Germline loops: CDR1 SGDLS, CDR2 YYNGEE. The CDR3 here is CASSPGTRGNYEQYF. In DNA, the CDR3 is TGTGCCAGCAGCCCCGGGACTAGAGGCAACTACGAGCAGTACTTC.

Only a few counts were recorded for this clonotype. The chain employs TRBV7-8 and TRBJ2-2; 10 nucleotides line up with TRBD2. The CDR3 runs to 15 residues. The J segment lost 1 base and the V segment lost 6 bases, leaving 2 bases of the junction unmatched. The germline V gene encodes CDR1 SGHVS and CDR2 FQNEAQ. The DNA of the CDR3 is TGTGCCAGCAGAGTAGCGGGGGGGAACACCGGGGAGCTGTTTTTT. Protein product: CASRVAGGNTGELFF.

V gene TRBV3-1 combines with J gene TRBJ1-2; 7 bases fit TRBD1. V shed 4 bases and J 4 bases; nucleotides not matched to a gene: 15. The germline CDR1 and CDR2 sequences are LGHDT and YNNKEL (reference sequence). The CDR3 has 17 residues. The CDR3 sequence is CASSRRNQGEGSYGYTF. The DNA for the CDR3 is TGTGCCAGCAGCCGCCGTAATCAGGGGGAAGGTAGCTATGGCTACACCTTC. Variable domain in full (rest from reference TRBV3-1 and TRBJ1-2): DTAVSQTPKYLVTQMGNDKSIKCEQNLGHDTMYWYKQDSKKFLKIMFSYNNKELIINETVPNRFSPKSPDKAHLNLHINSLELGDSAVYFCASSRRNQGEGSYGYTFGSGTRLTVV.

The sample holds a few counts of this clonotype. V is TRBV7-2 and J is TRBJ1-2; weak D call: TRBD1 (6 bases). CDR3 length: 13 amino acids. The V gene lost 3 bases and the J gene lost 6 bases, with 11 bases spanning the gap. Germline-derived CDR1 and CDR2 are SGHTA and FQGNSA. The CDR3 DNA reads TGTGCCAGCAGCTTTTCTAGGGGGGATGGCTACACCTTC. Its translation is CASSFSRGDGYTF.

In DNA form, the CDR3 reads TGCGCCAGCAGACGCGGGACAGGGGCGAACACCGGGGAGCTGTTTTTT. Protein product: CASRRGTGANTGELFF. The chain is built from TRBV5-1 and TRBJ2-2; 10 bases map to TRBD1. Germline-derived CDR1 and CDR2 are SGHRS and YFSETQ. With V trimmed by 5 bases and J by 0 bases, 4 bases remained unmatched. The CDR3 covers 16 residues.

The J gene is TRBJ2-6, the V gene TRBV10-3; 7 bases are shared with TRBD1. V shed 9 bases, J shed 4 bases, and the junction held 6 bases outside the gene matches. There are 14 residues in the CDR3. The germline V gene encodes CDR1 ENHRY and CDR2 SYGVKD. DNA for the CDR3: TGTGCCATGAGACAGGGTGCCGGGGCCAACGTCCTGACTTTC. Protein sequence: CAMRQGAGANVLTF.

In this sample, this clonotype turned up a few times. This chain joins TRBV3-1 and TRBJ2-7, with D uncertain. The germline V gene has CDR1 LGHDT and CDR2 YNNKEL (reference sequence). CDR3 length: 15 amino acids. Deletions cut 1 base from V and 0 bases from J, with 10 bases between. CDR3 DNA sequence: TGTGCCAGCAGCCAAGGACGGACGAGCTCCTACGAGCAGTACTTC. Encoded protein: CASSQGRTSSYEQYF.

The V and J genes are TRBV4-3 and TRBJ2-7; no reliable D call. Trimming took 4 bases from V and 3 from J, leaving 4 bases between them. This CDR3 contains 11 residues. CDR1 LGHNA and CDR2 YSLEER come from the germline V gene. In nucleotides, the CDR3 is TGCGCCAGCAGCCCCATCTACGAGCAGTACGTC. Protein sequence: CASSPIYEQYV.